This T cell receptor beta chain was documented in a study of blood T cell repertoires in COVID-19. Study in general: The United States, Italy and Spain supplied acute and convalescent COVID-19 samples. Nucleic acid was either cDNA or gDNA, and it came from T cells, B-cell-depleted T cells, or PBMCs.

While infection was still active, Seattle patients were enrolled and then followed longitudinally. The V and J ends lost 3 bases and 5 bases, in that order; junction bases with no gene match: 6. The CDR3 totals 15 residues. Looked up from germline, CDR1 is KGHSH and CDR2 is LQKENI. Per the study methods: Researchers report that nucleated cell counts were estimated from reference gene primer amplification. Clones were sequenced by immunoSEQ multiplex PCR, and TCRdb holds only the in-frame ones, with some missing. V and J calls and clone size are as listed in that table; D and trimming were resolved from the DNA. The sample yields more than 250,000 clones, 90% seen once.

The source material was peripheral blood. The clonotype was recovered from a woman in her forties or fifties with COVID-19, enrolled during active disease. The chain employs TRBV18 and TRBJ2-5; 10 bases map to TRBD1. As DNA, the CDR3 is TGTGCCAGCTCACCCTCGACAGGGGGCTGGGAGACCCAGTACTTC. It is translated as CASSPSTGGWETQYF.